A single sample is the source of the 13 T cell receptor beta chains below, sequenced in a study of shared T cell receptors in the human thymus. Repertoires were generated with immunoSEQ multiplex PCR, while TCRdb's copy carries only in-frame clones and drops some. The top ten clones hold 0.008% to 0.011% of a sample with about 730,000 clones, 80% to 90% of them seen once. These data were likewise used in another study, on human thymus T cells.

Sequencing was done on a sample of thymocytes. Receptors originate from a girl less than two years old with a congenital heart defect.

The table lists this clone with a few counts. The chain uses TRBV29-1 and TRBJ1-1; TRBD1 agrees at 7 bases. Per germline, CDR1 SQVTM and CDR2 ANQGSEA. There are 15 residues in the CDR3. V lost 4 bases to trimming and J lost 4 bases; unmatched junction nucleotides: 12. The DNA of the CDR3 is TGCAGCGTTGTAAGGACAGGTATTGACGGCACTGAAGCTTTCTTT. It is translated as CSVVRTGIDGTEAFF.

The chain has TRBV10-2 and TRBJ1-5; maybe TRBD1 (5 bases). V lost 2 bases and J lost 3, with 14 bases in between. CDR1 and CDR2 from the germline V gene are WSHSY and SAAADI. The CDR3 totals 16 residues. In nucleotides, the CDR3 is TGCGCCAGCAGTGAGGGAGGGGACGGACTCAATCAGCCCCAGCATTTT. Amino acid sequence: CASSEGGDGLNQPQHF.

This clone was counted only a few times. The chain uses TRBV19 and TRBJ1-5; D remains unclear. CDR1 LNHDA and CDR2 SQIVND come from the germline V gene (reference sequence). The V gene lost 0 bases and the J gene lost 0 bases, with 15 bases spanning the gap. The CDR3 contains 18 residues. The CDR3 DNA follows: TGTGCCAGTAGTATAGATCGTGCAGAGGCACATAGCAATCAGCCCCAGCATTTT. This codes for CASSIDRAEAHSNQPQHF.

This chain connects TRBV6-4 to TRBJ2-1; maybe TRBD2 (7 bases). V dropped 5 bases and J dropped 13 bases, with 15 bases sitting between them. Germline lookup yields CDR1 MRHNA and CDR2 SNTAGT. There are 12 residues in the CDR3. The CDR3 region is CASSPLGGPQFF. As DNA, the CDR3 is TGTGCCAGCAGTCCCCTGGGGGGGCCACAGTTCTTC.

The CDR3 is CASSQARLADLQETQYF. The CDR3 nucleotides read TGCGCCAGCAGCCAAGCAAGACTAGCGGACCTCCAAGAGACCCAGTACTTC. The rearrangement links TRBV4-3 to TRBJ2-5; 9 bases are a match to TRBD2. The germline V gene has CDR1 LGHNA and CDR2 YSLEER. The CDR3 is 17 residues long. With V trimmed by 1 base and J by 1 base, 7 bases remained unmatched.

CDR3 sequence (DNA): TGTGCCAGCAGCCAAGTTCACGGGGAAGCCAAAAACATTCAGTACTTC. Amino acid sequence: CASSQVHGEAKNIQYF. The chain links TRBV14 to TRBJ2-4; the D gene is possibly TRBD2 (5 bases). Per the germline V gene, CDR1 is SGHDN and CDR2 is FVKESK. V was shortened by 1 base and J by 0 bases, with 10 bases between the two germline ends. The CDR3 sequence is 16 residues long.

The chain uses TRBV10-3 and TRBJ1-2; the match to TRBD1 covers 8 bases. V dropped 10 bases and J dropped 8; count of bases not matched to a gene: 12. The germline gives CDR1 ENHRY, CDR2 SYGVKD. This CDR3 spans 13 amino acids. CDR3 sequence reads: CATQGQAMGGYTF. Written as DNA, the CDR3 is TGTGCCACCCAGGGACAGGCGATGGGAGGCTACACCTTC.

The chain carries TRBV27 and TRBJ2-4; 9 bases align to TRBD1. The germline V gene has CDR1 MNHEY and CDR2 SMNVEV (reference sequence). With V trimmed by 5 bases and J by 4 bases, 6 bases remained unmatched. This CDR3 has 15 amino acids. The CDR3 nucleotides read TGTGCCAGCAGTATATTACAGGGGGCGAAAAACATTCAGTACTTC. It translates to CASSILQGAKNIQYF.

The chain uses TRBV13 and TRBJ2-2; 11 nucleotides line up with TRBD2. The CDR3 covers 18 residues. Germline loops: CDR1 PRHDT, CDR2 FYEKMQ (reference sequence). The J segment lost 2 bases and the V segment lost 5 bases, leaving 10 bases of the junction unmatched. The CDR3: CASSPLSGGAGNTGELFF. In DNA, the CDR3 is TGTGCCAGCAGCCCCCTTAGCGGGGGGGCAGGAAACACCGGGGAGCTGTTTTTT.

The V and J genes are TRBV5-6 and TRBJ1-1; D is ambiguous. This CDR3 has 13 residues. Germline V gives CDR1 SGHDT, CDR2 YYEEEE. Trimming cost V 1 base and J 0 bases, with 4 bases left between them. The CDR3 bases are TGTGCCAGCAGCTTGCATGTGAACACTGAAGCTTTCTTT. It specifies CASSLHVNTEAFF.

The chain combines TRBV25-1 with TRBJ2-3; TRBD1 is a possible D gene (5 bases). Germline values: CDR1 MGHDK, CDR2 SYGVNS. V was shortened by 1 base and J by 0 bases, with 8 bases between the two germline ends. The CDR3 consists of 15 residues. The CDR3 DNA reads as TGTGCCAGCAGTGAATGGGGCCAAAGCACAGATACGCAGTATTTT. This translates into CASSEWGQSTDTQYF.

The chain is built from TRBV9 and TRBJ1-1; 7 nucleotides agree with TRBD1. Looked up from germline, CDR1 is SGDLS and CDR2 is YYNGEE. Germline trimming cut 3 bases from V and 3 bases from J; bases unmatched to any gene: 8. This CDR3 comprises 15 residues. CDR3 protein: CASSEGGQPHTEAFF. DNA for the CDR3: TGTGCCAGCAGCGAGGGGGGACAGCCGCACACTGAAGCTTTCTTT.

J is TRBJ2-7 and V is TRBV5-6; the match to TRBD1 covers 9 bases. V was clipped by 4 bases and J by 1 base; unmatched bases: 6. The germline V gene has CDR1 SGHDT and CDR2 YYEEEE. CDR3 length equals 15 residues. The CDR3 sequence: CASSGTGTGSYEQYF. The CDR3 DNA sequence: TGTGCCAGCAGCGGGACCGGGACAGGGTCCTACGAGCAGTACTTC.